This T cell receptor (beta chain) was obtained from a study of neoadjuvant nivolumab and ipilimumab in lung cancer. Study-level information: Nivolumab 3 mg/kg was given days 1, 15 and 29, plus ipilimumab 1 mg/kg day 1 in combination. Study-wide results and limits: TCR sequencing covered a small number of samples.

Germline lookup yields CDR1 PRHDT and CDR2 FYEKMQ (reference sequence). Trimming removed 1 base at V and 2 bases at J, with 15 bases between. The CDR3 runs 16 residues. There are a few counts of this clone. The antigen is unknown. The protocol was immunoSEQ multiplex PCR, while the TCRdb copy is restricted to in-frame clones and leaves out a portion. This sample has 2,500 to 3,000 clones, with around 83% found just once. V gene TRBV13 combines with J gene TRBJ2-7; D not certain. This sample comprised tumor tissue, obtained before neoadjuvant nivolumab, alone or with ipilimumab. This TCR derives from an adult with non-small cell lung cancer. DNA of the CDR3: TGTGCCAGCAGCTTAGCAAGTCGAGACGGAACCTACGAGCAGTACTTC. Amino acid sequence: CASSLASRDGTYEQYF. Complete variable domain (other parts from reference TRBV13 and TRBJ2-7): AAGVIQSPRHLIKEKRETATLKCYPIPRHDTVYWYQQGPGQDPQFLISFYEKMQSDKGSIPDRFSAQQFSDYHSELNMSSLELGDSALYFCASSLASRDGTYEQYFGPGTRLTVT.